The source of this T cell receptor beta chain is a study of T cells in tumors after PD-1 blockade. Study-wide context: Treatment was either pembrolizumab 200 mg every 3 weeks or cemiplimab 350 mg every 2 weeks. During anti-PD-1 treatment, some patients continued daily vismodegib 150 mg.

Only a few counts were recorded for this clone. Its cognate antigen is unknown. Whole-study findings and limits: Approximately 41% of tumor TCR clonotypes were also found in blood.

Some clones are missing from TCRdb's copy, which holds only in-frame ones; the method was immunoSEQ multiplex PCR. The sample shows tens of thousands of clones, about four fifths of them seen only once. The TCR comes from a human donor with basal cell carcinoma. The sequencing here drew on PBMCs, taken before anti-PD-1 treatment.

CDR3 residues: CASSFSSRGRSNEKLFF. CDR3 in DNA: TGTGCCAGCAGTTTCTCCTCCAGGGGGCGGTCTAATGAAAAACTGTTTTTT. This chain uses TRBV28 with TRBJ1-4; 8 bases are a match to TRBD1. CDR1 MDHEN and CDR2 SYDVKM come from the germline V gene. With 3 bases clipped from V and 3 bases from J, the junction kept 9 bases outside the gene matches. CDR3 length: 17 amino acids. The full variable domain, in which reference TRBV28 and TRBJ1-4 provide the parts outside the CDR3, is DVKVTQSSRYLVKRTGEKVFLECVQDMDHENMFWYRQDPGLGLRLIYFSYDVKMKEKGDIPEGYSVSREKKERFSLILESASTNQTSMYLCASSFSSRGRSNEKLFFGSGTQLSVL.